The rows below give T cell receptor beta chains drawn from one sample of a study of shared clonotypes between healthy human individuals. Only in-frame clones appear in the TCRdb table, and some are missing; sequencing was by immunoSEQ multiplex PCR. The sample lists over 850,000 clones, about 80% occurring once. Material for sequencing was memory CD4+ T cells from PBMCs. The receptors stem from a man aged 18-30 years in good health. Some clones in this sample may be carry-over from other donors' samples. The conserved cysteine and the conserved F or W are not part of the CDR3 here. Each record gives: CDR3 length, J gene, clone size, V gene, CDR3 protein. Size is stated for part of the rows, as once, few or many counts, or as a class when the clone is expanded.

13,TRBJ2-7,NA,TRBV11-2,ASSLVKGVAYEQY
11,TRBJ1-2,many,TRBV11-2,ASSPQGDYGYT
11,TRBJ1-5,NA,TRBV7-2,ASSSRTGQPQH
13,TRBJ2-1,NA,TRBV18,ASSHGQPTVNEQF
12,TRBJ2-7,once,TRBV9,ASSVGQGRYEQY
14,TRBJ2-3,NA,TRBV7-2,ASSLPRGRSTDTQY
12,TRBJ1-4,NA,TRBV6-5,ASTGTATNEKLF
12,TRBJ1-1,once,TRBV6-5,ASRETGRRTEAF
12,TRBJ1-3,few,TRBV5-1,ASSSTTSGNTIY
14,TRBJ2-1,NA,TRBV2,ASLKRTGGPGGEQF
15,TRBJ2-7,NA,TRBV19,ASSTRPGTGSMSEQY
13,TRBJ2-2,NA,TRBV5-4,ASSLEADNTGELF
12,TRBJ2-1,NA,TRBV5-1,ASGTGTVFNEQF
11,TRBJ1-1,NA,TRBV5-1,ASANSMNTEAF
12,TRBJ1-1,once,TRBV4-1,ASSRDREYTEAF
13,TRBJ2-7,NA,TRBV7-2,ASSSRLGSAYEQY
13,TRBJ1-1,NA,TRBV28,ASSASGGSNTEAF
12,TRBJ1-2,NA,TRBV5-6,ASSTLDGFYGYT
14,TRBJ2-2,many,TRBV21-1,ASSRQQGPLAGELF
13,TRBJ2-1,NA,TRBV7-2,ASLPGTTSYNEQF
12,TRBJ1-2,NA,TRBV6-1,ASSEKGQDYSFA
13,TRBJ2-1,NA,TRBV4-1,ASSQPRTGSNEQF
12,TRBJ2-7,NA,TRBV27,ASSFHRQGYEQY
14,TRBJ2-2,NA,TRBV10-1,ASGRTGAANTGELF
11,TRBJ1-5,NA,TRBV4-1,ASSTQGDQPQH
13,TRBJ2-4,NA,TRBV19,ASSSGQGGTNIQY
13,TRBJ2-7,NA,TRBV19,ASSMVGGSSYEQY
12,TRBJ2-5,NA,TRBV5-5,ASSGGQSQETQY
16,TRBJ2-1,few,TRBV19,ASTPQRTSGISYNEQF
14,TRBJ2-3,NA,TRBV5-1,ASSLGAGISTDTQY
13,TRBJ1-4,few,TRBV9,ASSVAGEVNEKLF
12,TRBJ2-7,NA,TRBV28,AANEQGTYYEQY
11,TRBJ1-3,NA,TRBV18,ASSPWTGDTIY
13,TRBJ2-3,many,TRBV6-6,ASSNRGSWTDTQY
12,TRBJ2-7,NA,TRBV2,ASLPAGTSYEQY
10,TRBJ2-7,NA,TRBV6-1,ASSRPSYEQY
17,TRBJ2-7,few,TRBV28,ASSPVVDRGRGFLYEQY
14,TRBJ2-5,once,TRBV4-1,ASSQEARQGGETQY
15,TRBJ1-2,NA,TRBV28,ASSPGTSYARDYGYT
12,TRBJ2-7,NA,TRBV5-1,ASSITGAAYEQY
12,TRBJ1-1,NA,TRBV10-3,AIRWDRQNTEAF
12,TRBJ2-7,once,TRBV18,ASSPRTGKYEQY
12,TRBJ2-1,NA,TRBV28,ASSLERDYNEQF
11,TRBJ2-3,NA,TRBV2,ASGRGGTDTQY
11,TRBJ1-2,NA,TRBV7-9,ASSLGQGGGYT
15,TRBJ2-1,few,TRBV12-2,ASRLFIREGPYNEQF
13,TRBJ2-1,NA,TRBV18,ASSPVSGSYNEQF
14,TRBJ2-5,NA,TRBV27,ASSFRGNSPQETQY
12,TRBJ1-2,few,TRBV11-2,ASSLGAGNYGYT
13,TRBJ2-2,many,TRBV15,ATSRGGGWGGELF
14,TRBJ1-4,NA,TRBV9,ASSASSGVSGEKLF
12,TRBJ1-1,NA,TRBV6-5,ASSPRTENTEAF
13,TRBJ1-3,NA,TRBV4-2,ASSQGTGLWNTIY
16,TRBJ1-5,NA,TRBV4-1,ASSQDPGRGYSNQPQH
12,TRBJ2-5,NA,TRBV10-2,ASPWGRGQETQY
14,TRBJ2-4,NA,TRBV9,ASSKQKGGSKNIQY
17,TRBJ2-7,NA,TRBV18,ASSISRGTSGRVVHEQY